This T cell receptor (beta chain) emerged from a study of beta chain features in type 1 diabetes. For the study at large: What patients shared with healthy donors was a similar profile of age, gender and cell yields.

Expressed TCRB transcripts were sequenced because the isolated RNA had all been reverse transcribed beforehand. TCRdb's copy holds only in-frame clones and misses some; the assay was immunoSEQ multiplex PCR. This table holds 350,000 to 400,000 clones, around 13% found once. Note on this clone: The antigen is unknown.

General study results and limits: Shortening of TCRB CDR3s, moderate but significant, appeared in all four CD4+ subsets of Type 1 diabetes patients.

The V end lost 1 base, the J end lost 4 bases, and 14 bases lay between the germline ends. Looked up from germline, CDR1 is SGHDN and CDR2 is FVKESK. The CDR3 runs 16 residues. Input material: naive CD4+ T cells from blood. This rearrangement joins TRBV14 to TRBJ2-1, with D maybe TRBD1 (7 bases). This receptor was obtained from a woman aged 18-30 years with type 1 diabetes. CDR3 bases: TGTGCCAGCAGCCAAGCTCGACAGGGAGGTTACAATGAGCAGTTCTTC. Translation: CASSQARQGGYNEQFF.